The next 27 T cell receptor beta chains were all read from a single sample in a study of Graves' ophthalmopathy and Graves' hyperthyroidism. RNA transcripts were the template, and TCR beta CDR3 regions were amplified from them. Following a first-round RT-PCR that used HTBI primers, a second-round multiplex PCR was carried out. TCRdb independently ran MiXCR on the multiplex PCR reads; one entry per CDR3 protein. The repertoire holds about half a million distinct CDR3 sequences, with roughly an eighth as singletons. Sequencing was done on a sample of blood. These receptor sequences come from a woman in her thirties with Graves' ophthalmopathy.

In its sample, this clonotype was seen many times. V usage is TRBV30 and J usage is TRBJ1-2; 7 bases line up with TRBD1. CDR3 size: 15 residues. V was clipped by 0 bases and J by 2 bases; unmatched bases: 6. The germline V gene has CDR1 GTSNPN and CDR2 SVGIG (reference sequence). The CDR3 DNA follows: TGTGCCTGGAGTGTACAGGGGACAACAAACTATGGCTACACCTTC. This translates into CAWSVQGTTNYGYTF.

Only a few counts were recorded for this clonotype. The chain has TRBV18 and TRBJ1-5, with D hard to call. V was shortened by 1 base and J by 2 bases, with 6 bases between the two germline ends. Germline values: CDR1 KGHSH, CDR2 LQKENI. The CDR3 sequence is 14 residues long. The CDR3 DNA is TGTGCCAGCTCACCACAGCAGGGCAATCAGCCCCAGCATTTT. Protein sequence: CASSPQQGNQPQHF.

In regard to this clonotype: Since a much larger clone is just one base distant, this may be a read error. As the CDR3 is not closed by the conserved phenylalanine or tryptophan, this likely results from a read error. The chain recombines TRBV15 with TRBJ2-2; D may be TRBD1 (6 bases). V was trimmed by 3 bases and J by 1 base, leaving 12 bases between them. Germline V gene sequence: CDR1 LNHNV, CDR2 YYDKDF (reference sequence). This CDR3 region has 16 residues. The CDR3 DNA follows: TGTGCCACCAGCAGGCCGGGCAGGGGGAACACCGGGGAGCTGTTTTAT. It is translated as CATSRPGRGNTGELFY.

Points on this clonotype: It may be a read error: a sequence one base away is much more abundant. The chain employs TRBV30 and TRBJ1-1; D remains ambiguous. The CDR3 runs to 12 residues. The germline gives CDR1 GTSNPN, CDR2 SVGIG (reference sequence). For the CDR3, the DNA is TGTGCCTGGAGTGTATCAGGCGCTGAAGCTTGCTTT. Its translation: CAWSVSGAEACF.

This clonotype was counted ten times or more. The rearrangement links TRBV4-1 to TRBJ2-7; D ambiguous. Germline-derived CDR1 and CDR2 are MGHRA and YSYEKL. CDR3 length: 14 residues. Deletions cut 4 bases from V and 1 base from J, with 11 bases between. CDR3 residues: CASSPTYTSYEQYF. In DNA, the CDR3 is TGCGCCAGCAGCCCGACTTATACGTCCTACGAGCAGTACTTC.

This clonotype was counted many times. The rearrangement uses TRBV29-1 and TRBJ2-5; 9 nucleotides line up with TRBD1. V lost 5 bases and J lost 5; bases outside the gene matches: 12. Germline lookup yields CDR1 SQVTM and CDR2 ANQGSEA. The CDR3 sequence is 15 residues long. The CDR3 spells CSVSETGGHWETQYF. The CDR3 bases are TGCAGCGTTTCCGAGACAGGGGGTCATTGGGAGACCCAGTACTTC.

The J gene is TRBJ1-5, the V gene TRBV28; D not resolved. Trimming removed 3 bases at V and 4 bases at J, with 10 bases between. The germline V gene has CDR1 MDHEN and CDR2 SYDVKM. This CDR3 spans 14 amino acids. The DNA for the CDR3 is TGTGCCAGCAGTTTTTCGGGGTTGAATCAGCCCCAGCATTTT. Translated: CASSFSGLNQPQHF.

This clonotype was recorded at least ten times. V gene TRBV6-1 combines with J gene TRBJ2-5, with 7 nucleotides matching TRBD2. Germline CDR1 and CDR2: MNHNS and SASEGT. The CDR3 has 13 residues. The ends lost 3 bases at V and 3 bases at J; junction bases unmatched: 1. The DNA for the CDR3 is TGTGCCAGCAGTGATCTAGCGGAAGAGACCCAGTACTTC. Amino acids: CASSDLAEETQYF.

This clonotype was seen repeatedly, ten times or more. The chain couples TRBV27 to TRBJ2-7, with TRBD1 matching 9 bases. With V trimmed by 6 bases and J by 6 bases, 12 bases remained unmatched. The germline gives CDR1 MNHEY, CDR2 SMNVEV (reference sequence). The length of the CDR3 is 15 residues. The CDR3 coding sequence is TGTGCCAGCAGCCTAGTGGGACAGGGTGTCGGCGAGCAGTACTTC. Translated: CASSLVGQGVGEQYF.

This clonotype was counted ten times or more. The CDR3 region is CASSRREQTQYF. As DNA, the CDR3 is TGTGCCAGCAGTCGTAGGGAGCAGACCCAGTACTTC. This chain links TRBV12-3 or TRBV12-4 with TRBJ2-5; D is perhaps TRBD2 (5 bases). The CDR3 runs 12 residues. V lost 5 bases and J lost 6, with 10 bases in between.

Details on this clonotype: Just one base apart from a much larger clone, this may be a read error. This chain joins TRBV6-1 and TRBJ2-4; 9 bases fit TRBD2. CDR1 MNHNS and CDR2 SASEGT come from the germline V gene. The CDR3 runs to 14 residues. The CDR3 DNA reads TGTGCCAGCACCCAGGGACTAGCCAACAACATTCAGTACTTC. It translates to CASTQGLANNIQYF.

In its sample, this clonotype was seen many times. At one of its ends the junction is not consistent with the germline gene, which may arise from a read error. The rearrangement uses TRBV4-1 and TRBJ2-4, with D unresolved. Per the germline V gene, CDR1 is MGHRA and CDR2 is YSYEKL. The CDR3 runs to 12 residues. In DNA form, the CDR3 reads TGCGCCAGCAGCCAAGACCGTATCATTAAGTACTTC. This encodes CASSQDRIIKYF.

This clonotype came up a few times. The genes are TRBV28 and TRBJ1-1, with D possibly matching TRBD1 (6 bases). V gave up 6 bases and J gave up 1 base, with 18 bases separating them. CDR1 MDHEN and CDR2 SYDVKM come from the germline V gene. The CDR3 consists of 16 residues. CDR3 sequence: CASRLAAGAGNTEAFF. The CDR3 DNA sequence: TGTGCCAGCAGACTTGCGGCAGGGGCCGGGAACACTGAAGCTTTCTTT.

As to this clonotype: A read error may be the cause here, since a much bigger clone is one base away. The rearrangement links TRBV5-6 to TRBJ2-2; 7 nucleotides match TRBD1. The CDR3 is made up of 16 amino acids. In germline, CDR1 is SGHDT, CDR2 YYEEEE. V was clipped by 0 bases and J by 4 bases; unmatched bases: 6. CDR3 in DNA: TGTGCCAGCAGCTTGGTAGGGGGACAGTGCACCGGGGAGCTGTTTTTT. Protein sequence: CASSLVGGQCTGELFF.

At least ten counts were recorded for this clonotype. V gene TRBV30 combines with J gene TRBJ1-3, with TRBD1 matching over 8 bases. CDR1 is GTSNPN, CDR2 SVGIG, per germline (reference sequence). With V trimmed by 3 bases and J by 11 bases, 15 bases remained unmatched. This CDR3 spans 15 amino acids. CDR3 region: CAWSRGGQANSAIYF. Here the CDR3 DNA reads TGTGCCTGGAGCAGGGGGGGACAGGCCAACTCAGCCATATATTTT.

The sample holds many counts of this clonotype. The chain links TRBV20-1 to TRBJ2-7, with D possibly TRBD2 on 6 matching bases. CDR3 length: 13 residues. The V gene's germline CDR1 is DFQATT and CDR2 SNEGSKA (reference sequence). The V end lost 3 bases, the J end lost 5 bases, and 14 bases lay between the germline ends. The CDR3 region is CSASREMLDEQYF. In nucleotides, the CDR3 is TGCAGTGCTAGCCGGGAGATGCTCGACGAGCAGTACTTC.

Many counts were recorded for this clonotype. This chain connects TRBV2 to TRBJ1-6; no clear D gene. The CDR3 has 14 residues. Germline CDR1 reads SNHLY; CDR2 reads FYNNEI. V lost 6 bases to trimming and J lost 5 bases, with 11 bases between them. CDR3: CASRRSQNNSPLHF. CDR3 in DNA: TGTGCCAGCAGACGTAGCCAAAATAATTCACCCCTCCACTTT.

The sample holds a few counts of this clonotype. The J gene is TRBJ2-7, the V gene TRBV3-1; a weak D match, TRBD2 (6 bases). V was trimmed by 2 bases and J by 3 bases, leaving 20 bases between them. The germline gives CDR1 LGHDT, CDR2 YNNKEL (reference sequence). The CDR3 loop spans 17 amino acids. The CDR3 DNA follows: TGTGCCAGCAGCCAAAACCCGAGAAGGACTACTTACTACGAGCAGTACTTC. Amino acids: CASSQNPRRTTYYEQYF.

At least ten counts were recorded for this clonotype. The CDR3 region is CASSLVNGGAEAFF. The CDR3 DNA reads TGTGCCAGCAGTTTGGTCAACGGTGGGGCTGAAGCTTTCTTT. The rearrangement uses TRBV12-3 or TRBV12-4 and TRBJ1-1; D is undetermined. V lost 3 bases and J 6 bases, leaving 14 bases between the germline ends. The length of the CDR3 is 14 residues.

This clonotype came up many times. This chain connects TRBV29-1 to TRBJ1-1, with no clear D. Trimming removed 7 bases at V and 5 bases at J, with 17 bases between. This CDR3 spans 13 amino acids. The germline V gene encodes CDR1 SQVTM and CDR2 ANQGSEA. The CDR3 spells CSAADPAGTEAFF. Written as DNA, the CDR3 is TGCAGCGCTGCGGACCCGGCGGGGACTGAAGCTTTCTTT.

This clonotype was observed many times. This chain links TRBV27 with TRBJ1-1; D gene unclear. CDR3 length equals 13 residues. V gave up 5 bases and J gave up 4 bases, with 11 bases separating them. Germline CDR1 and CDR2: MNHEY and SMNVEV (reference sequence). The CDR3 spells CASSPTGPTEAFF. The CDR3 nucleotides are TGTGCCAGCAGTCCAACCGGGCCCACTGAAGCTTTCTTT.

This clonotype has a count of ten or more. The chain carries TRBV18 and TRBJ1-3; unclear D gene. This CDR3 is built from 16 residues. Germline assignment: CDR1 KGHSH and CDR2 LQKENI. Trimming cost V 2 bases and J 0 bases, with 11 bases left between them. CDR3 sequence reads: CASSPRTLYSGNTIYF. The CDR3 DNA reads TGTGCCAGCTCACCAAGGACCCTGTACTCTGGAAACACCATATATTTT.

This clonotype was picked up many times. This chain joins TRBV7-2 and TRBJ2-2; D is ambiguous. Trimming removed 5 bases at V and 5 bases at J, with 9 bases between. The CDR3 runs 13 residues. CDR1 SGHTA and CDR2 FQGNSA come from the germline V gene. Here the CDR3 DNA reads TGTGCCAGCAGCCCCCACCGGACCGGGGAGCTGTTTTTT. It is translated as CASSPHRTGELFF.

This clonotype was seen repeatedly, ten times or more. This chain links TRBV10-3 with TRBJ2-5; TRBD2 matches 7 bases. J gave up 4 bases and V 3 bases, and 5 bases lay outside the gene matches. The CDR3 length is 14 residues. Germline V gives CDR1 ENHRY, CDR2 SYGVKD. CDR3 region: CAISDKREGETQYF. The CDR3 DNA follows: TGTGCCATCAGTGATAAGCGGGAAGGAGAGACCCAGTACTTC.

This clonotype was recorded many times. The V call is TRBV12-5, the J call TRBJ1-5, with D maybe TRBD1 (5 bases). CDR1 is LGHNT and CDR2 is FRNRAP in the germline V gene. V gave up 7 bases and J gave up 0 bases, with 13 bases separating them. The CDR3 consists of 15 residues. Here the CDR3 reads CASARDGDSNQPQHF. In DNA, the CDR3 is TGTGCTAGTGCCCGGGACGGGGATAGCAATCAGCCCCAGCATTTT.

This clonotype was counted many times. J is TRBJ1-5 and V is TRBV7-2; 7 bases are shared with TRBD1. CDR3 length: 15 residues. Looked up from germline, CDR1 is SGHTA and CDR2 is FQGNSA. V was pared by 5 bases and J by 0 bases, with 4 bases of the junction left unmatched. In nucleotides, the CDR3 is TGTGCCAGCAGCCTAAACAGGGGTAGCAATCAGCCCCAGCATTTT. Protein sequence: CASSLNRGSNQPQHF.

At least ten counts were recorded for this clonotype. The chain joins TRBV7-8 to TRBJ1-5; the D is unclear. The germline V gene has CDR1 SGHVS and CDR2 FQNEAQ. V lost 0 bases to trimming and J lost 0 bases, with 9 bases between them. This CDR3 has 16 residues. This CDR3 is CASSLARQISNQPQHF. For the CDR3, the DNA is TGTGCCAGCAGCTTAGCAAGGCAGATTAGCAATCAGCCCCAGCATTTT.